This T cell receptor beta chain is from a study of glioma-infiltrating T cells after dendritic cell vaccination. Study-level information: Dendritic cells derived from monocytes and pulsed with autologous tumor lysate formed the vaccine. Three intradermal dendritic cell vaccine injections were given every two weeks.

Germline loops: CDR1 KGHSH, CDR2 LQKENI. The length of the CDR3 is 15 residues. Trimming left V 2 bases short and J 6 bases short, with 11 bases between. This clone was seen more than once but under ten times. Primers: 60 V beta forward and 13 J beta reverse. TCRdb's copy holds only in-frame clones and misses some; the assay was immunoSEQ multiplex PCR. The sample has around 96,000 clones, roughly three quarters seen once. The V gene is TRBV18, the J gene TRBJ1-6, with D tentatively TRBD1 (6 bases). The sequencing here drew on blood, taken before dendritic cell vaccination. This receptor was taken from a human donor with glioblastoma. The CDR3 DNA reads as TGTGCCAGCTCACCAGGGGGCGGAACTAATTCACCCCTCCACTTT. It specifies CASSPGGGTNSPLHF.